A single sample is the source of the 5 T cell receptor beta chains below, sequenced in a study of T cell responses to AZD1222 COVID-19 vaccine. The repertoire was sequenced with immunoSEQ multiplex PCR; TCRdb's copy has only in-frame clones and lacks some. The sample has about 140,000 clones; around 90% are singletons. The specimen was peripheral blood, collected 28 days after the second AZD1222 dose. All receptors derive from an adult who received the AZD1222 COVID-19 vaccine.

The J gene is TRBJ1-5, the V gene TRBV5-6; TRBD1 is a possible D gene (6 bases). This CDR3 contains 14 residues. Deletions cut 3 bases from V and 5 bases from J, with 12 bases between. The V gene's germline CDR1 is SGHDT and CDR2 YYEEEE. The CDR3 here is CASSSTGFYQPQHF. CDR3 nucleotide sequence: TGTGCCAGCAGCTCTACAGGGTTCTATCAGCCCCAGCATTTT.

This chain uses TRBV5-1 with TRBJ2-1, with 7 bases identical to TRBD2. CDR3 length: 13 residues. Trimming took 5 bases from V and 2 from J; bases not matched to a gene: 1. Germline CDR1 is SGHRS and CDR2 is YFSETQ. CDR3 loop: CASRGLAYNEQFF. DNA for the CDR3: TGCGCCAGCAGAGGACTAGCCTACAATGAGCAGTTCTTC. Based on the CDR3 plus reference TRBV5-1 and TRBJ2-1, the full variable domain is KAGVTQTPRYLIKTRGQQVTLSCSPISGHRSVSWYQQTPGQGLQFLFEYFSETQRNKGNFPGRFSGRQFSNSRSEMNVSTLELGDSALYLCASRGLAYNEQFFGPGTRLTVL.

This chain links TRBV3-1 (or the pseudogene TRBV3-2) with TRBJ2-1, with unresolved D. This CDR3 region has 13 residues. V was clipped by 4 bases and J by 7 bases, with 11 bases between them. CDR1 and CDR2 from the germline V gene are LGHDT and YNNKEL (reference sequence). The CDR3 sequence is CASSPGCTNEQFF. The CDR3 DNA sequence: TGTGCCAGCAGCCCTGGCTGTACGAATGAGCAGTTCTTC.

This chain joins TRBV2 and TRBJ2-7; D gene ambiguous. Germline assignment: CDR1 SNHLY and CDR2 FYNNEI. The CDR3 runs to 12 residues. V dropped 8 bases and J dropped 5 bases, with 13 bases sitting between them. The DNA of the CDR3 is TGTGCCAGCCTCGATGACTGGGACGAGCAGTACTTC. Translated, it gives CASLDDWDEQYF.

The genes are TRBV28 and TRBJ2-1, with 12 bases aligning to TRBD2. CDR1 and CDR2 from the germline V gene are MDHEN and SYDVKM. V dropped 4 bases and J dropped 6; count of bases not matched to a gene: 10. The length of the CDR3 is 17 residues. The CDR3 nucleotides are TGTGCCAGCAGTTGGGAGGCTCGGACTAGCGGGGTCAATGAGCAGTTCTTC. Its protein is CASSWEARTSGVNEQFF.